This T cell receptor beta chain derives from a study of cytomegalovirus exposure and HLA in healthy donors. About the study: Roughly 85 million unique TCRs from HLA-typed donors made up an early data release.

In its sample, this clone was seen once. What it recognizes is unknown. Study-wide findings and caveats: Confirmation in vitro established that a few CMV-associated chains were specific for CMV antigens. Later work found that TCR association rates differed between HLA loci; DRB1 had the most and HLA-C the fewest. Per a prior analysis, the majority of TCR beta V segments were productive roughly 87% or roughly 30% of the time.

The PCR employed 60 Vbeta primers together with 13 Jbeta primers. The data were produced by immunoSEQ multiplex PCR, yet TCRdb's version contains in-frame clones alone and is incomplete. The profile shows around 75,000 clones, 70% to 80% of them singletons. Germline V CDR1 and CDR2: SGHAT, FQNNGV. The V end was cut by 3 bases, the J end by 1 base, with 11 bases between. The CDR3 covers 15 residues. This chain joins TRBV11-2 and TRBJ2-3; possibly TRBD2 for D (7 bases). Sequencing input: PBMCs. This clonotype originated in a man aged 18 to 29 in good health and CMV-seronegative. CDR3 sequence: CASSFRGAGTDTQYF. CDR3 DNA: TGTGCCAGCAGCTTCCGGGGGGCGGGCACAGATACGCAGTATTTT.